The present TCR beta chain was sequenced within a study of blood T cells in healthy people across ages. A J-beta primer mix and a sample-barcoded 5' primer were used in a second PCR of about 6 to 12 cycles. Tags on each cDNA molecule came from a template-switch adaptor with 12 random nucleotides. TCRdb re-called the 5' RACE reads through MiXCR, storing one row per CDR3 protein. This table has around 520,000 distinct CDR3 sequences, about 27% appearing once. General study results and limits: Naive CD4+ cell counts and diversity both ran higher in long-lived than in aged donors.

This clonotype has more than one count but fewer than ten. The antigen remains undetermined. Trimming took 1 base from V and 2 from J, leaving 21 bases between them. Germline values: CDR1 MGHRA, CDR2 YSYEKL. The CDR3 spans 19 residues. The same specimen was also included in a second study, on T cells of mothers and their children. That work contributes: Samples were provided by three healthy Caucasian mothers and their six children. Unrelated mother-child pairs always had slightly, but never significantly, lower normalized overlap than related pairs.

The receptor was derived from a boy between 2 and 10 years old in good health. The chain carries TRBV4-1 and TRBJ2-1; a possible D gene is TRBD1 (6 bases). Sequenced input: blood. CDR3 sequence: CASSQGGSVGAATYNEQFF. The CDR3 nucleotides are TGCGCCAGCAGCCAAGGCGGGTCAGTGGGGGCGGCTACCTACAATGAGCAGTTCTTC.